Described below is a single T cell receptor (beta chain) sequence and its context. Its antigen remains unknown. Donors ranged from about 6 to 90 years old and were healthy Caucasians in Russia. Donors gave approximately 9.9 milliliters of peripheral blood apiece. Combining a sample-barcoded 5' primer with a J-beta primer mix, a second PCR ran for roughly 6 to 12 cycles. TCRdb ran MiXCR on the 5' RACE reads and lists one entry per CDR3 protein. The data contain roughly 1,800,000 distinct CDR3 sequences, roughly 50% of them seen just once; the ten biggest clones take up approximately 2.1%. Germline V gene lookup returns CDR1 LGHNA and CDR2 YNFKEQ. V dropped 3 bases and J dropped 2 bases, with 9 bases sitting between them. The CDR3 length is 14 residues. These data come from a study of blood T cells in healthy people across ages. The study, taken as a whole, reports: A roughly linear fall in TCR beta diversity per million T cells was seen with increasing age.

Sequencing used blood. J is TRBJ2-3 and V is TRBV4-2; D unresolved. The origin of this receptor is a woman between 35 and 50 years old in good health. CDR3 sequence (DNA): TGTGCCAGCAGCCATGCAGGATCCACAGATACGCAGTATTTT. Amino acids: CASSHAGSTDTQYF.